This T cell receptor (beta chain) was obtained from a study of OX40 agonist ivuxolimab in advanced cancers. General study points: Some nonresponders additionally presented with little normalized T-cell clonal expansion.

Using immunoSEQ multiplex PCR, the repertoire was profiled, and TCRdb retains in-frame clones only, with some absent. This sample yields 60,000 to 70,000 clones, of which roughly 82% are seen a single time; 1.5% to 2% belongs to the top ten. The CDR3 totals 12 residues. V lost 4 bases, J lost 4 bases, and 5 bases lay in between. Germline V CDR1 and CDR2: MNHNY, SVGAGI (reference sequence). For this clone: Its specificity is unknown.

The clonotype originates from an adult with an advanced solid tumor such as melanoma, head and neck, liver or kidney cancer. Specimen: CD4+ or CD8+ T cells sorted from blood, collected in a trial of the OX40 agonist ivuxolimab. The chain recombines TRBV6-6 with TRBJ1-3; D not resolved. The CDR3 nucleotides read TGTGCCAGCAGTTCCGTAGGAAACACCATATATTTT. It specifies CASSSVGNTIYF.